This TCR beta chain was retrieved from a study of OX40 agonist ivuxolimab in advanced cancers. For the study in its entirety: Ivuxolimab, which targeted the costimulatory receptor OX40 (CD134), was an agonistic, fully human IgG2 monoclonal antibody. Intravenous ivuxolimab was administered to patients every 2 weeks at six dose levels: 0.01, 0.1, 0.3, 1.5, 3 and 10 mg/kg. Among the 52 dose-escalation patients, some 20 had hepatocellular carcinoma, roughly 15 melanoma, 9 renal cell carcinoma and 9 head and neck cancer. In the dose-escalation cohort, 70% to 85% of patients were male, and the mean age was around 60 years with a range of roughly 23 to 79. Prior anti-PD-1, anti-PD-L1 or anti-CTLA-4 therapy was permitted, and 40% of dose-escalation patients had received checkpoint inhibitors. Partial responses occurred in three dose-escalation patients, of whom one had hepatocellular carcinoma and two had cutaneous melanoma. The point of sequencing TCRbeta in the periphery was to test whether ivuxolimab changed TCR sequence diversity and drove clonal T-cell expansion. The monotherapy dose-escalation portion (N of about 50 patients) of the phase I ivuxolimab trial is reported in the paper.

V and J lose 4 bases and 1 base, and a span of 1 base separates them. Measured from the cysteine to the phenylalanine, the CDR3 is 11 residues long. Only the CDR3 DNA stays, 33 bases, in frame from base 1. In the germline V gene (reference sequence), CDR1 corresponds to SEHNR and CDR2 to FQNEAQ. Summary of the overall study and its limitations: Low levels of normalized T-cell clonal expansion were also seen in some patients who did not respond. In the 0.1-3.0 mg/kg groups, partial responders were among the patients with the lowest normalized peripheral clonal expansion, particularly in CD8+ T cells. At doses of 0.1 to 3.0 mg/kg, clonal expansion of both CD4+ and CD8+ blood T cells was observed from baseline to week 6. After ivuxolimab, more expanded clones were found on average in CD8+ T cells than in CD4+ T cells. The antigen specificity of the peripheral T cells that underwent clonal expansion was not determined.

Genomic DNA was extracted from sorted cells for sequencing of the TCRbeta CDR3 region. TCRbeta CDR3 regions were sequenced using the immunoSEQ Assay. The table was pulled from immuneACCESS by TCRdb, which kept in-frame rearrangements only. Such tables lose some clones; where checked, under half of the loss comes from unresolved V genes, and the rest has no known cause. The sample table shows about 76,000 clones, and around 84% are seen once. The top ten clones comprise just over 2.5% of the sample. Patients with a history of autoimmune disease or receiving systemic immunosuppression were excluded from the trial. Peripheral blood for TCR sequencing was drawn from every dose cohort at baseline, at cycle 4 day 1 and at cycle 7 day 1. The samples were taken from a phase I, first-in-human, multicenter, open-label dose-escalation trial of ivuxolimab. Adults with locally advanced or metastatic melanoma, renal cell carcinoma, hepatocellular carcinoma or head and neck squamous cell carcinoma were enrolled in the trial. Before TCR sequencing, CD4+ T cells and CD8+ T cells were sorted from peripheral blood as separate populations.

Notes on this clone: Its antigen remains unidentified. It has no much larger one-base neighbor in the sample; base qualities were not kept.

The sequence joins TRBV7-9 to TRBJ2-5; too little of a D gene remains to name it. The sample here was CD4+ or CD8+ T cells sorted from blood, taken in a trial of the OX40 agonist ivuxolimab. This receptor was obtained from an adult with an advanced solid tumor such as melanoma, head and neck, liver or kidney cancer. For the CDR3, the sequence is CASSSQETQYF. The sequence in DNA is TGTGCCAGCAGCTCCCAAGAGACCCAGTACTTC.